A single sample gave rise to the 13 T cell receptor beta chains below, sequenced in a study of T cell responses to AZD1222 COVID-19 vaccine. Libraries were prepared by immunoSEQ multiplex PCR; TCRdb keeps only in-frame clonotypes and omits some of them. Of some 120,000 clones in the sample, about 90% were seen once. The sample was peripheral blood, taken on day 0 of AZD1222 vaccination. Receptors originate from an adult in good health.

The rearrangement joins TRBV5-1 to TRBJ2-5; 12 bases line up with TRBD2. Germline V lookup: CDR1 SGHRS, CDR2 YFSETQ. Trimming took 4 bases from V and 5 from J; bases not matched to a gene: 3. The CDR3 sequence is 14 residues long. The CDR3 loop is CASSPGTSGETQYF. The CDR3 nucleotides are TGCGCCAGCAGCCCCGGGACTAGCGGGGAGACCCAGTACTTC.

V and J are TRBV18 and TRBJ2-7, with 11 bases identical to TRBD1. The V segment lost 2 bases and the J segment 6 bases; nucleotides outside the gene matches: 15. CDR3 length equals 18 residues. CDR1 KGHSH and CDR2 LQKENI come from the germline V gene. CDR3 coding DNA: TGTGCCAGCTCACCATACTCCAGGACAGGGGGCGCTCTCGGCGAGCAGTACTTC. Amino acid sequence: CASSPYSRTGGALGEQYF. Full variable domain (rest looked up from reference TRBV18 and TRBJ2-7): NAGVMQNPRHLVRRRGQEARLRCSPMKGHSHVYWYRQLPEEGLKFMVYLQKENIIDESGMPKERFSAEFPKEGPSILRIQQVVRGDSAAYFCASSPYSRTGGALGEQYFGPGTRLTVT.

The CDR3 DNA reads as TGTGCCAGCAGTTTATCACAGGGAATTGAGCAGTTCTTC. It codes for CASSLSQGIEQFF. The chain is built from TRBV28 and TRBJ2-1; tentatively, D is TRBD1 (6 bases). CDR1 MDHEN and CDR2 SYDVKM come from the germline V gene. The V end was cut by 1 base, the J end by 9 bases, with 10 bases between. This CDR3 contains 13 residues.

This chain uses TRBV27 with TRBJ1-1; possible D gene TRBD1, 6 bases. The germline gives CDR1 MNHEY, CDR2 SMNVEV (reference sequence). CDR3 length: 16 amino acids. The V gene lost 6 bases and the J gene lost 4 bases, with 21 bases spanning the gap. The CDR3 spells CASRPRDIGTATEAFF. In nucleotides, the CDR3 is TGTGCCAGCAGGCCAAGGGACATAGGGACGGCCACTGAAGCTTTCTTT.

The chain is built from TRBV2 and TRBJ2-3, with D perhaps matching TRBD2 (6 bases). V gave up 8 bases and J gave up 7 bases, with 22 bases separating them. The CDR3 covers 15 residues. Per the germline V gene, CDR1 is SNHLY and CDR2 is FYNNEI. CDR3 amino acids: CASSPRRELVYTQYF. CDR3 sequence (DNA): TGTGCCAGCTCTCCCCGGAGGGAGTTAGTGTATACGCAGTATTTT.

The chain carries TRBV6-5 and TRBJ2-7; D perhaps matches TRBD1 (5 bases). V lost 11 bases and J lost 1, with 12 bases in between. Per the germline V gene, CDR1 is MNHEY and CDR2 is SVGAGI. CDR3 length equals 12 residues. In nucleotides, the CDR3 is TGTGCCGTCACAGGTCGGTCCTACGAGCAGTACTTC. It translates to CAVTGRSYEQYF.

V usage is TRBV11-2 and J usage is TRBJ2-3; 7 bases fit TRBD2. CDR3 length equals 14 residues. V was clipped by 5 bases and J by 2 bases; unmatched bases: 4. Germline V gene lookup returns CDR1 SGHAT and CDR2 FQNNGV. The CDR3, as DNA: TGTGCCAGCAGCCCTGGACTAGTCACAGATACGCAGTATTTT. Translated, it gives CASSPGLVTDTQYF. Variable domain in full (rest from reference TRBV11-2 and TRBJ2-3): EAGVAQSPRYKIIEKRQSVAFWCNPISGHATLYWYQQILGQGPKLLIQFQNNGVVDDSQLPKDRFSAERLKGVDSTLKIQPAKLEDSAVYLCASSPGLVTDTQYFGPGTRLTVL.

The chain couples TRBV5-6 to TRBJ2-1; 14 positions match TRBD2. This CDR3 is built from 17 residues. The junction had 7 bases not matched to a gene; V was cut back by 4 bases and J by 4 bases. Germline CDR1 reads SGHDT; CDR2 reads YYEEEE. The CDR3 here is CASSPGTSGSLYNEQFF. The CDR3 coding sequence is TGTGCCAGCAGCCCCGGGACTAGCGGGAGCCTATACAATGAGCAGTTCTTC.

This chain connects TRBV6-6 to TRBJ1-2, with TRBD1 identical over 9 bases. The CDR3 totals 13 residues. Germline V lookup: CDR1 MNHNY, CDR2 SVGAGI (reference sequence). J gave up 4 bases and V 7 bases, and 4 bases lay outside the gene matches. The CDR3 here is CASITTGGYGYTF. CDR3 bases: TGTGCCAGCATCACGACAGGGGGCTATGGCTACACCTTC.

In DNA, the CDR3 is TGTGCCAGCAGTTTATTTGCAGGAACGAACACTGAAGCTTTCTTT. Amino acids: CASSLFAGTNTEAFF. V and J are TRBV28 and TRBJ1-1; D is undetermined. Trimming took off 1 base at V and 1 base at J, with 10 bases between the two ends. This CDR3 has 15 residues. Per germline, CDR1 MDHEN and CDR2 SYDVKM.

This chain connects TRBV23-1 to TRBJ2-3, with 9 bases matching TRBD1. TRBV23-1 is an ORF, and what it does is uncertain. The CDR3 has 17 residues. The V segment lost 2 bases and the J segment 1 base; nucleotides outside the gene matches: 7. The CDR3 region has the DNA TGCGCCAGCAGTCAACTCCCTGACAGGGGGTGCACAGATACGCAGTATTTT. This gives the protein CASSQLPDRGCTDTQYF.

The chain has TRBV5-5 and TRBJ2-7; D not resolved. This CDR3 spans 13 amino acids. Germline CDR1 reads SGHKS; CDR2 reads YYEKEE (reference sequence). Trimming left V 1 base short and J 0 bases short, with 5 bases between. CDR3 bases: TGTGCCAGCAGCTTGCAGTTCTCCTACGAGCAGTACTTC. Encoded protein: CASSLQFSYEQYF.

This clone occurred a few times. The chain couples TRBV19 to TRBJ1-4; no firm D call. The germline V and J ends were trimmed by 4 bases and 8 bases, with 20 bases remaining between them. The CDR3 length is 16 residues. Germline CDR1 and CDR2: LNHDA and SQIVND (reference sequence). The CDR3 is CASSTRSEPGWEKLFF. The CDR3 nucleotides read TGTGCCAGTAGTACCAGATCCGAACCGGGGTGGGAAAAACTGTTTTTT.